The sequence of this TCR beta chain was determined in a study of T cells and copy number aberrations in small-cell lung cancer. Findings and limits, study-wide: Tumors showed lower T-cell density, richness and clonality than adjacent lung, though density did not differ significantly.

Worth noting for this clone: Its antigen is as yet unknown.

This table comes from immunoSEQ multiplex PCR, and its TCRdb copy is limited to in-frame clones, with some not included. The table has 6,000 to 7,500 clones, 65% to 90% seen once. Patients with resected limited-stage small-cell lung cancer, operated 2008 to 2020. All donors had upfront surgery without preoperative chemotherapy, radiotherapy or any immunotherapy. CDR3 size: 14 residues. Germline lookup yields CDR1 SGHRS and CDR2 YFSETQ. Trimming removed 0 bases from V and 2 bases from J, with 8 bases in between. This clonotype originated in a woman in her forties or fifties with small cell lung cancer. The sequencing sample was made of normal tissue next to the tumor. The V gene is TRBV5-1, the J gene TRBJ1-1, with a possible D match to TRBD1 (6 bases). CDR3 coding DNA: TGCGCCAGCAGCTTGGCCAGGGGAAACACTGAAGCTTTCTTT. Translation gives CASSLARGNTEAFF.